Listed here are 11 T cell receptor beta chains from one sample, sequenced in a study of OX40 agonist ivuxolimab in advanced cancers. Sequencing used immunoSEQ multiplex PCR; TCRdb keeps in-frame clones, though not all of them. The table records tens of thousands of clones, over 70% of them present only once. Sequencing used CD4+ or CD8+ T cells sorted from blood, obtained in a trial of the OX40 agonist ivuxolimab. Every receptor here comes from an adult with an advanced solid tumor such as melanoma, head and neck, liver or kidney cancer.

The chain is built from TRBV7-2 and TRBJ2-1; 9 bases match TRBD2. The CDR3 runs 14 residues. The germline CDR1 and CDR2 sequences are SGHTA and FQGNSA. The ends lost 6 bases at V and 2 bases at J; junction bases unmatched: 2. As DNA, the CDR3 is TGTGCCAGCAGGAGCGGGGGGACCTACAATGAGCAGTTCTTC. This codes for CASRSGGTYNEQFF.

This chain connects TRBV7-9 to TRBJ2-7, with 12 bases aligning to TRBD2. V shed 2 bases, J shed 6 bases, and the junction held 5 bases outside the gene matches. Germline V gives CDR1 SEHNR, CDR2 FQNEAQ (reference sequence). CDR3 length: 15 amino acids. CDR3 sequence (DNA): TGTGCCAGCAGCTTAATGGGACTAGCGGGTTTCGAGCAGTACTTC. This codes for CASSLMGLAGFEQYF.

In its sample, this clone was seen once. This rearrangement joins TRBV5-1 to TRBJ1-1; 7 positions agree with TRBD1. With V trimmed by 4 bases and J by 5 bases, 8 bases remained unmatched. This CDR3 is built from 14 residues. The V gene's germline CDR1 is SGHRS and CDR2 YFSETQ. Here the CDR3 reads CASSPQGGRTEAFF. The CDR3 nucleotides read TGCGCCAGCAGCCCCCAGGGGGGGAGAACTGAAGCTTTCTTT. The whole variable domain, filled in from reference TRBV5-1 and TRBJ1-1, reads KAGVTQTPRYLIKTRGQQVTLSCSPISGHRSVSWYQQTPGQGLQFLFEYFSETQRNKGNFPGRFSGRQFSNSRSEMNVSTLELGDSALYLCASSPQGGRTEAFFGQGTRLTVV.

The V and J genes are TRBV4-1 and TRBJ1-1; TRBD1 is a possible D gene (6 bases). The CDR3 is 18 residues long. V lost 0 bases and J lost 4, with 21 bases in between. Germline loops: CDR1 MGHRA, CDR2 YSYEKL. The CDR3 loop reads CASSQDPLMVGQSTEAFF. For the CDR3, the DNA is TGCGCCAGCAGCCAAGATCCTCTTATGGTCGGACAGAGCACTGAAGCTTTCTTT.

CDR3 nucleotide sequence: TGTGCCAGCAGTGAAAGGCGACAGGCCACAGATACGCAGTATTTT. Translation: CASSERRQATDTQYF. J is TRBJ2-3 and V is TRBV2, with D maybe TRBD1 (6 bases). V lost 2 bases to trimming and J lost 2 bases, with 11 bases between them. This CDR3 comprises 15 residues. The V gene's germline CDR1 is SNHLY and CDR2 FYNNEI.

In DNA, the CDR3 is TGTGCCAGCAGCGTGCAAGAGACCCAGTACTTC. It translates to CASSVQETQYF. The gene calls are TRBV5-6 and TRBJ2-5; D is unresolved. The CDR3 is 11 amino acids. V dropped 4 bases and J dropped 2 bases, with 3 bases sitting between them. In germline, CDR1 is SGHDT, CDR2 YYEEEE.

CDR3 amino acids: CASSETMNTEAFF. In nucleotides, the CDR3 is TGTGCCAGCAGTGAGACGATGAACACTGAAGCTTTCTTT. The chain has TRBV6-1 and TRBJ1-1; D is uncertain. Trimming left V 3 bases short and J 0 bases short, with 5 bases between. Germline V gives CDR1 MNHNS, CDR2 SASEGT. This CDR3 has 13 residues.

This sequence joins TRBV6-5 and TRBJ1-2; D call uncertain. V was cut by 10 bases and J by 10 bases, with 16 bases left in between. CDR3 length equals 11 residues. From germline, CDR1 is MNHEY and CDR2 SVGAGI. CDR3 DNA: TGTGCCACCCGGTCCAATCTTGACTACACCTTC. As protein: CATRSNLDYTF.

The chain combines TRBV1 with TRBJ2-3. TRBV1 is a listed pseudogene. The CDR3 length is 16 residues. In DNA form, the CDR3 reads TGCACCAGCAGCAGAGATTCGGGGGCCCACACAGATACGCAGTATTTT. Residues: CTSSRDSGAHTDTQYF.

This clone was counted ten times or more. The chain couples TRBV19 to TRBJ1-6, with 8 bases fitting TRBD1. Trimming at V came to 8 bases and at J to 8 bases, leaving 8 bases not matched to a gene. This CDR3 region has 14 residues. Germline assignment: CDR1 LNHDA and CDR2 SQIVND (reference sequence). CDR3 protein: CASGRQGLDSPLHF. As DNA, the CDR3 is TGTGCCAGTGGCAGACAGGGGTTGGATTCACCCCTCCACTTT. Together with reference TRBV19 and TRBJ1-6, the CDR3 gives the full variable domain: DGGITQSPKYLFRKEGQNVTLSCEQNLNHDAMYWYRQDPGQGLRLIYYSQIVNDFQKGDIAEGYSVSREKKESFPLTVTSAQKNPTAFYLCASGRQGLDSPLHFGNGTRLTVT.

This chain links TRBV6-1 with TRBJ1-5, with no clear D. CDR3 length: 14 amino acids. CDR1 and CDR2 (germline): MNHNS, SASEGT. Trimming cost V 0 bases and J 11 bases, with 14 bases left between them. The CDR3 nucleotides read TGTGCCAGCAGTGAAGCGTTATGGCAGCACACCCAGCATTTT. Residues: CASSEALWQHTQHF.